Following are 32 T cell receptor beta chains from one sample sequenced in a study of blood T cells in healthy people across ages. Primed by a sample-barcoded 5' primer and a J-beta primer mix, a second PCR proceeded for roughly 7 to 11 cycles. TCRdb processed the 5' RACE reads anew with MiXCR; each CDR3 protein has one entry. The sample carries roughly 1,700,000 distinct CDR3 sequences, under 30% recorded once. The material sequenced was blood. The receptors were sampled from a woman aged 25 to 45 in good health.

This chain links TRBV7-9 with TRBJ2-1, with D unclear. The CDR3 spans 12 residues. CDR1 and CDR2 from the germline V gene are SEHNR and FQNEAQ (reference sequence). The V and J ends lost 5 bases and 6 bases respectively, with 8 bases between them. As DNA, the CDR3 is TGTGCCAGCAGCGCCGGAAGCAATGAGCAGTTCTTC. It yields the protein CASSAGSNEQFF.

At least ten counts were recorded for this clonotype. The chain has TRBV5-1 and TRBJ2-1; 11 nucleotides agree with TRBD2. The CDR3 has 20 residues. With 2 bases clipped from V and 6 bases from J, the junction kept 19 bases outside the gene matches. Germline V gene data show CDR1 as SGHRS and CDR2 as YFSETQ. The CDR3: CASSFEISGRVASGVNEQFF. CDR3 bases: TGCGCCAGCAGCTTCGAAATTAGCGGGAGGGTTGCCTCAGGGGTCAATGAGCAGTTCTTC.

Ten or more counts support this clonotype. The chain uses TRBV5-1 and TRBJ2-7; 13 bases line up with TRBD2. The V segment lost 4 bases and the J segment 5 bases; nucleotides outside the gene matches: 6. CDR3 length: 15 amino acids. Germline assignment: CDR1 SGHRS and CDR2 YFSETQ. The CDR3 bases are TGCGCCAGCAGCACGGGGACTAGCGGGGCACACGAGCAGTACTTC. It specifies CASSTGTSGAHEQYF.

A few counts support this clonotype. The chain employs TRBV12-3 or TRBV12-4 and TRBJ2-5, with 7 bases matching TRBD1. The CDR3 is made up of 17 amino acids. J gave up 4 bases and V 4 bases, and 15 bases lay outside the gene matches. The CDR3 DNA follows: TGTGCCAGCAGTTACCCCGACCGTGGCAGGGGGAGAGAGACCCAGTACTTC. Encoded protein: CASSYPDRGRGRETQYF.

The gene calls are TRBV2 and TRBJ2-2, with 7 bases identical to TRBD1. The CDR3 contains 14 residues. Germline CDR1 and CDR2: SNHLY and FYNNEI. V gave up 8 bases and J gave up 2 bases; unmatched junction bases: 5. CDR3 region: CASDREKNTGELFF. For the CDR3, the DNA is TGTGCCAGCGACAGGGAAAAAAACACCGGGGAGCTGTTTTTT.

This clonotype was found a few times. V usage is TRBV6-6 and J usage is TRBJ2-5; TRBD1 matches 9 bases. The end of the DNA aligns better with TRBJ2-7, so the J call may be wrong. The germline gives CDR1 MNHNY, CDR2 SVGAGI (reference sequence). CDR3 length: 14 amino acids. For the CDR3, the DNA is TGTGCCAGCAGGCACAGGGGGCAGGGGAGCGAGCAGTACTTC. Protein product: CASRHRGQGSEQYF.

This rearrangement joins TRBV5-6 to TRBJ2-1; no reliable D call. Germline assignment: CDR1 SGHDT and CDR2 YYEEEE. V was trimmed by 2 bases and J by 9 bases, leaving 6 bases between them. The CDR3 contains 11 residues. This CDR3 reads CASSFHGEQFF. As DNA, the CDR3 is TGTGCCAGCAGCTTTCACGGTGAGCAGTTCTTC.

This clonotype was observed a handful of times. At one boundary the junction diverges from the germline segment, which might be a read error. This chain uses TRBV12-3 or TRBV12-4 with TRBJ2-7, with unresolved D. This CDR3 comprises 14 residues. The CDR3 DNA sequence: TGTGCCAGCAGTTTTCGGACGGATTCCTACGGGCAGTACTTC. It encodes CASSFRTDSYGQYF.

The chain recombines TRBV7-3 with TRBJ2-1, with TRBD2 identical over 8 bases. V lost 5 bases, J lost 10 bases, and 10 bases stayed unmatched. The CDR3 runs 14 residues. CDR1 is SGHTA, CDR2 FQGTGA, per germline. The CDR3 loop reads CASSHSGGREEQFF. DNA for the CDR3: TGTGCCAGCAGCCACAGCGGGGGTAGAGAGGAGCAGTTCTTC.

This clonotype has only a few counts. Compared with germline, one end of the junction differs, possibly owing to a read error. J is TRBJ2-5 and V is TRBV15; no definite D call. Germline V gene sequence: CDR1 LNHNV, CDR2 YYDKDF (reference sequence). The CDR3 covers 12 residues. In DNA form, the CDR3 reads TGTGCCACCAGCAGGGATTCAGAGGCCCAGTACTTC. Its translation: CATSRDSEAQYF. Full variable domain (outside the CDR3, taken from reference TRBV15 and TRBJ2-5): DAMVIQNPRYQVTQFGKPVTLSCSQTLNHNVMYWYQQKSSQAPKLLFHYYDKDFNNEADTPDNFQSRRPNTSFCFLDIRSPGLGDTAMYLCATSRDSEAQYFGPGTRLLVL.

The CDR3 coding sequence is TGCGCCAGCAGCATAGGGACTAGCAGGGAGACCCAGTACTTC. Translating it yields CASSIGTSRETQYF. The V and J genes are TRBV5-1 and TRBJ2-5; 9 bases match TRBD2. This CDR3 comprises 14 residues. After removal of 4 bases from V and 5 bases from J, the junction contained 6 bases not matched to a gene. The V gene's germline CDR1 is SGHRS and CDR2 YFSETQ.

The CDR3 nucleotides read TGTGCCAGCTCACCACCGATGTTCGCGGGAGGGAACCAGCAGTTCTTC. It yields the protein CASSPPMFAGGNQQFF. The chain uses TRBV18 and TRBJ2-1, with 9 bases aligning to TRBD2. Germline loops: CDR1 KGHSH, CDR2 LQKENI. This CDR3 region has 16 residues. V gave up 0 bases and J gave up 11 bases; unmatched junction bases: 11.

The gene calls are TRBV7-2 and TRBJ2-5; 7 bases line up with TRBD2. Germline CDR1 reads SGHTA; CDR2 reads FQGNSA. The V gene end was trimmed by 5 bases and the J gene end by 4 bases; junction bases not matched to a gene: 7. This CDR3 is 14 amino acids long. CDR3 coding DNA: TGTGCCAGCAGCCCAGGACTAGTTGGAGAGACCCAGTACTTC. Translation gives CASSPGLVGETQYF.

The chain couples TRBV9 to TRBJ2-4, with TRBD1 matching over 9 bases. The J call may be wrong; the DNA end is better matched by TRBJ2-5. The CDR3 consists of 16 residues. Per germline, CDR1 SGDLS and CDR2 YYNGEE. The CDR3 protein is CASSATGTGFGETQYF. In DNA, the CDR3 is TGTGCCAGCAGCGCGACCGGGACAGGGTTTGGGGAGACCCAGTACTTC.

This clonotype occurred a few times. The chain recombines TRBV10-3 with TRBJ2-5, with 9 bases aligning to TRBD2. Trimming took 6 bases from V and 2 from J; bases not matched to a gene: 16. Germline V lookup: CDR1 ENHRY, CDR2 SYGVKD. The CDR3 runs 18 residues. This CDR3 reads CAIRPGLAGGAMQETQYF. For the CDR3, the DNA is TGTGCCATCAGGCCGGGATTGGCGGGAGGGGCAATGCAAGAGACCCAGTACTTC.

The table lists this clonotype with a few counts. The V and J genes are TRBV10-2 and TRBJ1-2; 8 bases fit TRBD1. V shed 7 bases, J shed 3 bases, and the junction held 7 bases outside the gene matches. CDR1 and CDR2 (germline): WSHSY, SAAADI. The CDR3 spans 14 residues. As DNA, the CDR3 is TGCGCCAGCAAATCCGGACAGGGTGACTATGGCTACACCTTC. Translation: CASKSGQGDYGYTF.

The CDR3 DNA reads as TGCGCCAGCAGCCAAGAGAGTAGGGGGGTACAGCCCCAGCATTTT. It codes for CASSQESRGVQPQHF. The chain employs TRBV4-1 and TRBJ1-5; D may be TRBD1 (6 bases). Germline CDR1 and CDR2: MGHRA and YSYEKL. This CDR3 is built from 15 residues. Trimming removed 0 bases at V and 7 bases at J, with 13 bases between.

This clonotype was counted a few times. The chain employs TRBV20-1 and TRBJ2-3; 7 bases line up with TRBD2. CDR3 length equals 14 residues. J gave up 6 bases and V 0 bases, and 6 bases lay outside the gene matches. CDR1 is DFQATT, CDR2 SNEGSKA, per germline (reference sequence). CDR3 sequence reads: CSAREGGVLDTQYF. The CDR3 DNA follows: TGCAGTGCTAGAGAGGGGGGGGTCCTCGATACGCAGTATTTT.

The V call is TRBV20-1, the J call TRBJ2-5; 8 nucleotides agree with TRBD2. The J call may be mistaken, given a closer DNA end match to TRBJ2-7. Germline-derived CDR1 and CDR2 are DFQATT and SNEGSKA (reference sequence). The CDR3 is 12 amino acids. The CDR3, as DNA: TGCAGTGCTAGCGGGAGGGCGGACGAGCAGTACTTC. This encodes CSASGRADEQYF.

This clonotype has only a few counts. The chain employs TRBV7-2 and TRBJ1-6; D gene uncertain. V was pared by 10 bases and J by 5 bases, with 6 bases between. Looked up from germline, CDR1 is SGHTA and CDR2 is FQGNSA. The CDR3 consists of 11 residues. The CDR3 region is CATRDNSPLHF. The CDR3 DNA reads TGTGCCACACGAGATAATTCACCCCTCCACTTT.

This clonotype came up a few times. The chain uses TRBV28 and TRBJ2-1; 10 positions match TRBD1. Germline V gene lookup returns CDR1 MDHEN and CDR2 SYDVKM. The CDR3 loop spans 16 amino acids. Trimming removed 4 bases from V and 4 bases from J; junction bases left unmatched: 7. CDR3 protein: CASSSMTGGWYNEQFF. CDR3 coding DNA: TGTGCCAGCAGTTCGATGACAGGGGGCTGGTACAATGAGCAGTTCTTC.

The chain combines TRBV29-1 with TRBJ1-1; 7 bases fit TRBD1. This CDR3 has 13 amino acids. After removal of 6 bases from V and 3 bases from J, the junction contained 7 bases not matched to a gene. Germline V lookup: CDR1 SQVTM, CDR2 ANQGSEA. CDR3 sequence: CSVQYRGHTEAFF. CDR3 bases: TGCAGCGTCCAATACAGGGGACACACTGAAGCTTTCTTT.

This clonotype was seen a few times. CDR3 sequence reads: CASSYSTRLRKQYF. The CDR3 DNA follows: TGTGCCAGCAGTTACTCGACAAGGCTCCGGAAGCAGTACTTC. The V gene is TRBV6-5, the J gene TRBJ2-7; no clear D. Germline assignment: CDR1 MNHEY and CDR2 SVGAGI. This CDR3 region has 14 residues. V lost 0 bases to trimming and J lost 8 bases, with 14 bases between them.

V is TRBV2 and J is TRBJ2-1; 10 bases fit TRBD2. The length of the CDR3 is 16 residues. Trimming cost V 6 bases and J 7 bases; bases outside gene matches: 12. Germline values: CDR1 SNHLY, CDR2 FYNNEI. The CDR3 region is CASRPFGVAGGNEQFF. CDR3 in DNA: TGTGCCAGCAGGCCTTTTGGGGTAGCGGGAGGTAATGAGCAGTTCTTC.

The chain combines TRBV11-1 with TRBJ2-6; 7 nucleotides match TRBD1. The CDR3 sequence is 19 residues long. After removal of 6 bases from V and 0 bases from J, the junction contained 14 bases not matched to a gene. Germline CDR1 and CDR2: SGHAT and FQDESV (reference sequence). The CDR3 sequence is CASRRNNRGTLSGANVLTF. As DNA, the CDR3 is TGTGCCAGCAGACGAAACAACAGGGGTACCCTCTCTGGGGCCAACGTCCTGACTTTC.

The table lists this clonotype with a few counts. The rearrangement joins TRBV12-3 or TRBV12-4 to TRBJ2-5; D may be TRBD1 (5 bases). CDR3 size: 14 residues. V lost 2 bases and J lost 3, with 10 bases in between. DNA of the CDR3: TGTGCCAGCAGTTTAATGCAGGGTGAAGAGACCCAGTACTTC. Its protein product is CASSLMQGEETQYF.

J is TRBJ2-7 and V is TRBV4-2; 7 nucleotides agree with TRBD2. Germline V gene data show CDR1 as LGHNA and CDR2 as YNFKEQ. V was pared by 1 base and J by 4 bases, with 10 bases of the junction left unmatched. This CDR3 is 16 amino acids long. The chain's CDR3 is CASSQGVPGGLYEQYF. The CDR3 coding sequence is TGTGCCAGCAGCCAAGGCGTCCCGGGGGGTCTGTACGAGCAGTACTTC.

About this clonotype: At one end the junction does not follow the germline gene, possibly because of a read error. This CDR3 reads CASSLAPSTNEKRFF. The CDR3 DNA follows: TGTGCCAGCAGCTTGGCTCCGTCAACTAATGAAAAACGGTTTTTT. The chain couples TRBV5-5 to TRBJ1-4; D gene uncertain. This CDR3 spans 15 amino acids. CDR1 is SGHKS, CDR2 YYEKEE, per germline (reference sequence).

This clonotype showed up just a few times. The chain couples TRBV29-1 to TRBJ2-3; D is uncertain. Germline CDR1 is SQVTM and CDR2 is ANQGSEA. This CDR3 has 11 residues. V was cut by 4 bases and J by 4 bases, with 6 bases left in between. In nucleotides, the CDR3 is TGCAGCGTTGGTGCGTCAGATACGCAGTATTTT. Translated: CSVGASDTQYF.

This clonotype has just a few counts. V usage is TRBV4-1 and J usage is TRBJ1-4, with a possible D match to TRBD1 (5 bases). The V gene lost 2 bases and the J gene lost 0 bases, with 10 bases spanning the gap. The germline V gene has CDR1 MGHRA and CDR2 YSYEKL. The CDR3 runs 16 residues. The CDR3 region has the DNA TGCGCCAGCAGCCAATCTAAGGGACCAACTAATGAAAAACTGTTTTTT. It encodes CASSQSKGPTNEKLFF.

This clonotype occurred a few times. The CDR3, as DNA: TGTGCCAGCAGCCAATACGACAGGGGTACAGATACGCAGTATTTT. Its translation is CASSQYDRGTDTQYF. This chain links TRBV4-2 with TRBJ2-3, with 8 nucleotides matching TRBD1. With 2 bases clipped from V and 3 bases from J, the junction kept 4 bases outside the gene matches. CDR1 and CDR2 (germline): LGHNA, YNFKEQ. The CDR3 extends over 15 amino acids.

This clonotype has a count of ten or more. The rearrangement links TRBV6-5 to TRBJ1-2; D might be TRBD1 (5 bases). With 2 bases removed from V and 2 bases from J, the gap between germline ends came to 6 bases. CDR3 length: 13 amino acids. Germline CDR1 MNHEY, CDR2 SVGAGI. The CDR3 region is CASSYPGNYGYTF. CDR3 nucleotide sequence: TGTGCCAGCAGTTACCCAGGGAACTATGGCTACACCTTC.